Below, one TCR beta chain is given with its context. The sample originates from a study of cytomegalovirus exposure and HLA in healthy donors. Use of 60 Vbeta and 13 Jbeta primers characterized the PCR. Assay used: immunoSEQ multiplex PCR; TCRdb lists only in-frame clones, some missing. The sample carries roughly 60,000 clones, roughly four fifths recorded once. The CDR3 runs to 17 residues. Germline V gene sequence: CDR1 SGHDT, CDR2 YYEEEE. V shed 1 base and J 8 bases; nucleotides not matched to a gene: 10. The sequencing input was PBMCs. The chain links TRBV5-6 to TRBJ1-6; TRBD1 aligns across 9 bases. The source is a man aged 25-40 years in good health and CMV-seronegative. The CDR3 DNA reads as TGTGCCAGCAGCTTGAGGCTTCCGGGACAGGGAGATTCACCCCTCCACTTT. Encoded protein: CASSLRLPGQGDSPLHF.